This passage covers 19 T cell receptor beta chains from one sample sequenced in a study of prognosis after radiotherapy for stage I lung cancer. TCR beta CDR3 amplification from genomic DNA was performed by two-round multiplex PCR. Gene-specific TRBV and TRBJ primers were used in PCR round one. TCRdb re-called the multiplex PCR reads through MiXCR, storing one row per CDR3 protein. The profile shows about 19,000 distinct CDR3 sequences, 50% to 60% of them singletons. Sequenced material: PBMCs, taken before or after stereotactic body radiation therapy (not recorded which). Receptors were obtained from a donor aged 50 or older with non-small cell lung cancer.

The V call is TRBV20-1, the J call TRBJ2-7; D is possibly TRBD1 (5 bases). Germline CDR1 reads DFQATT; CDR2 reads SNEGSKA (reference sequence). The CDR3 sequence is 15 residues long. Trimming stripped 0 bases from V and 1 base from J, with 13 bases between. CDR3 protein: CSARDRAGWSYEQYF. In nucleotides, the CDR3 is TGCAGTGCTAGAGATCGGGCAGGGTGGTCCTACGAGCAGTACTTC.

A single count supports this clonotype. The V call is TRBV24-1, the J call TRBJ2-1; D gene ambiguous. CDR3 length: 13 residues. CDR1 KGHDR and CDR2 SFDVKD come from the germline V gene. Trimming removed 6 bases at V and 6 bases at J, with 11 bases between. Here the CDR3 DNA reads TGTGCCACCAGTCTCGGTATCGCCAATGAGCAGTTCTTC. Translating it yields CATSLGIANEQFF.

This clonotype was seen repeatedly, ten times or more. The chain has TRBV24-1 and TRBJ2-7; either TRBD1 or TRBD2 may supply D (5 bases each). This CDR3 region has 16 residues. V dropped 0 bases and J dropped 1 base, with 12 bases sitting between them. Germline assignment: CDR1 KGHDR and CDR2 SFDVKD. CDR3 region: CATSDLRGVKSYEQYF. In DNA, the CDR3 is TGTGCCACCAGTGATTTGAGAGGGGTAAAATCCTACGAGCAGTACTTC.

The rearrangement links TRBV20-1 to TRBJ2-7, with 9 bases that match TRBD1. This CDR3 spans 15 amino acids. J gave up 3 bases and V 3 bases, and 9 bases lay outside the gene matches. CDR1 is DFQATT, CDR2 SNEGSKA, per germline (reference sequence). CDR3 protein: CSASPGQGSLYEQYF. In DNA form, the CDR3 reads TGCAGTGCTAGTCCGGGACAGGGTTCCCTCTACGAGCAGTACTTC.

The chain recombines TRBV2 with TRBJ2-3; the D gene is possibly TRBD2 (6 bases). V was cut by 7 bases and J by 0 bases, with 17 bases left in between. The CDR3 extends over 16 amino acids. Looked up from germline, CDR1 is SNHLY and CDR2 is FYNNEI. CDR3 protein: CASNGIRDSSTDTQYF. The CDR3 DNA reads TGTGCCAGCAACGGCATCCGGGACTCTAGCACAGATACGCAGTATTTT.

This clonotype was seen ten or more times. The rearrangement uses TRBV5-1 and TRBJ1-1; D not resolved. The CDR3 extends over 14 amino acids. From germline, CDR1 is SGHRS and CDR2 YFSETQ. Trimming removed 4 bases at V and 4 bases at J, with 14 bases between. CDR3 DNA sequence: TGCGCCAGCAGCGTGACCCCAGTTGGCACTGAAGCTTTCTTT. Its translation is CASSVTPVGTEAFF.

This clonotype is classed as medium-sized (0.01 to 0.1%). The V call is TRBV30, the J call TRBJ1-3; 8 bases agree with TRBD1. V was pared by 2 bases and J by 2 bases, with 5 bases of the junction left unmatched. Germline CDR1 is GTSNPN and CDR2 is SVGIG (reference sequence). The CDR3 extends over 15 amino acids. CDR3 sequence reads: CAWSPRTGTGNTIYF. DNA of the CDR3: TGTGCCTGGAGTCCTAGGACAGGGACTGGAAACACCATATATTTT.

This chain connects TRBV28 to TRBJ2-6; D is unresolved. CDR1 MDHEN and CDR2 SYDVKM come from the germline V gene. The CDR3 consists of 16 residues. Trimming stripped 3 bases from V and 0 bases from J, with 9 bases between. CDR3 region: CASSLRRHSGANVLTF. CDR3 bases: TGTGCCAGCAGTTTGAGGCGGCACTCTGGGGCCAACGTCCTGACTTTC.

This rearrangement joins TRBV6-1 to TRBJ1-5, with D possibly TRBD1 on 5 matching bases. Germline CDR1 reads MNHNS; CDR2 reads SASEGT. The length of the CDR3 is 14 residues. The V end was cut by 0 bases, the J end by 11 bases, with 14 bases between. CDR3 nucleotide sequence: TGTGCCAGCAGTGAAGCGGGGCAGTACCGAGCCCAGCATTTT. Translation: CASSEAGQYRAQHF.

The CDR3 sequence is CASTLWGTKYEQYF. The CDR3 bases are TGTGCCAGCACTCTTTGGGGGACTAAGTACGAGCAGTACTTC. The gene calls are TRBV6-1 and TRBJ2-7; 7 nucleotides match TRBD2. With V trimmed by 7 bases and J by 4 bases, 10 bases remained unmatched. The CDR3 sequence is 14 residues long. Germline lookup yields CDR1 MNHNS and CDR2 SASEGT.

This clonotype appeared a few times. This probably arose from a read error, given a far larger clone one base away. The gene calls are TRBV6-2 or TRBV6-3 and TRBJ2-3, with 8 bases aligning to TRBD1. The CDR3 totals 14 residues. Germline CDR1 and CDR2: MNHEY and SVGEGT. CDR3 region: CASSGQGGTYTQYF. Written as DNA, the CDR3 is TGTGCCAGCAGTGGACAGGGAGGCACATATACGCAGTATTTT.

V gene TRBV5-1 combines with J gene TRBJ2-3; the D is unclear. The germline V gene encodes CDR1 SGHRS and CDR2 YFSETQ. The CDR3 loop spans 16 amino acids. V lost 4 bases and J 2 bases, leaving 17 bases between the germline ends. The CDR3 spells CASSRLGSPTTDTQYF. The CDR3 nucleotides read TGCGCCAGCAGCCGGTTGGGGTCCCCCACCACAGATACGCAGTATTTT.

V is TRBV6-1 and J is TRBJ2-1; D remains ambiguous. The CDR3 runs to 14 residues. The germline V gene has CDR1 MNHNS and CDR2 SASEGT. V dropped 4 bases and J dropped 3 bases, with 10 bases sitting between them. CDR3 DNA: TGTGCCAGCAGTGTACACGGTGGCTACAATGAGCAGTTCTTC. Encoded protein: CASSVHGGYNEQFF.

The chain recombines TRBV12-3 or TRBV12-4 with TRBJ2-3; possibly TRBD2 for D (5 bases). V lost 4 bases to trimming and J lost 4 bases, with 6 bases between them. The CDR3 totals 12 residues. CDR3 amino acids: CASSSGSDTQYF. CDR3 sequence (DNA): TGTGCCAGCAGTTCGGGATCAGATACGCAGTATTTT.

The count of this clonotype is one. The rearrangement uses TRBV18 and TRBJ1-2, with 9 bases that match TRBD1. Losses at the gene ends were 2 bases for V and 8 bases for J; bases not matched to a gene: 15. The CDR3 contains 17 residues. The germline CDR1 and CDR2 sequences are KGHSH and LQKENI. The CDR3 region has the DNA TGTGCCAGCTCACCAACCGCCACCACCAGGACAGGGGAAGGCTACACCTTC. Translation gives CASSPTATTRTGEGYTF.

V is TRBV12-3 or TRBV12-4 and J is TRBJ2-7, with D maybe TRBD1 (6 bases). The ends were cut back, 0 bases at V and 2 bases at J, with 11 bases in the middle. The CDR3 runs 15 residues. The CDR3 protein is CASSLAGQPTYEQYF. Here the CDR3 DNA reads TGTGCCAGCAGTTTAGCCGGACAGCCGACCTACGAGCAGTACTTC.

This clonotype was observed many times. The chain links TRBV20-1 to TRBJ2-1; 8 bases line up with TRBD2. Germline CDR1 and CDR2: DFQATT and SNEGSKA (reference sequence). This CDR3 has 15 residues. V trimming: 3 bases; J trimming: 9 bases; junction bases outside the gene matches: 13. CDR3 residues: CSASQGLGPRVEQFF. CDR3 DNA: TGCAGTGCTAGTCAGGGACTAGGGCCTCGGGTTGAGCAGTTCTTC.

The V gene is TRBV11-2, the J gene TRBJ2-3, with 7 bases matching TRBD2. This CDR3 has 16 residues. Germline CDR1 reads SGHAT; CDR2 reads FQNNGV. The trim removed 6 bases at V and 1 base at J, leaving 10 bases unmatched. CDR3 amino acids: CASSQTSAARTDTQYF. In DNA form, the CDR3 reads TGTGCCAGCAGTCAAACTAGCGCCGCTCGCACAGATACGCAGTATTTT.

The sample holds many counts of this clonotype. The V gene is TRBV3-1, the J gene TRBJ1-3, with TRBD1 as a possible D gene (6 bases). V lost 0 bases, J lost 3 bases, and 15 bases lay in between. Germline V CDR1 and CDR2: LGHDT, YNNKEL (reference sequence). The CDR3 has 17 residues. Here the CDR3 DNA reads TGTGCCAGCAGCCAAGACCGAGAGGACAGCAATGGAAACACCATATATTTT. Translating it yields CASSQDREDSNGNTIYF.